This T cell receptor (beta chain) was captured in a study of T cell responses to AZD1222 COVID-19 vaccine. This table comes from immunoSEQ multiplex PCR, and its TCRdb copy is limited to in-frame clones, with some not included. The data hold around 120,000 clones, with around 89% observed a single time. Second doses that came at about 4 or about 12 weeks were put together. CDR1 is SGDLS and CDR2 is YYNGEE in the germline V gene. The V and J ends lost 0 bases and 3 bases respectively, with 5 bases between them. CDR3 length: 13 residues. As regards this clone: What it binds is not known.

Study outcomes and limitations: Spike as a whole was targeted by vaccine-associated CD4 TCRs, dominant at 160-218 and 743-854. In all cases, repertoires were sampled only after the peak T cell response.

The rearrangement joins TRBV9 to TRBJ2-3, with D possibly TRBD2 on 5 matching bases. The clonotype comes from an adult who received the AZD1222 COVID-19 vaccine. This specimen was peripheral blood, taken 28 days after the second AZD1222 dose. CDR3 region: CASSVAGTDTQYF. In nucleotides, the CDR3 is TGTGCCAGCAGCGTAGCGGGGACAGATACGCAGTATTTT. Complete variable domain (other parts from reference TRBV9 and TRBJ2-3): DSGVTQTPKHLITATGQRVTLRCSPRSGDLSVYWYQQSLDQGLQFLIQYYNGEERAKGNILERFSAQQFPDLHSELNLSSLELGDSALYFCASSVAGTDTQYFGPGTRLTVL.